This record covers a single TCR beta chain. Looked up from germline, CDR1 is KGHSH and CDR2 is LQKENI. This CDR3 has 15 amino acids. V was shortened by 0 bases and J by 2 bases, with 11 bases between the two germline ends. This specimen comes from a study of T cell responses to AZD1222 COVID-19 vaccine. Method: immunoSEQ multiplex PCR; TCRdb's copy keeps in-frame clones and lacks some. Among around 85,000 clones listed, 80% to 90% were seen once. This sample comprised peripheral blood, obtained on day 0 of AZD1222 vaccination. This clonotype was sampled from an adult in good health. This chain connects TRBV18 to TRBJ2-7, with D possibly being TRBD2 (6 bases). CDR3 residues: CASSPPLALTYEQYF. CDR3 nucleotide sequence: TGTGCCAGCTCACCACCGCTAGCGCTAACCTACGAGCAGTACTTC.